This is a list of T cell receptor beta chains from one sample in a study of shared clonotypes between healthy human individuals. Libraries were prepared by immunoSEQ multiplex PCR; TCRdb keeps only in-frame clonotypes and omits some of them. The sample holds about 2,200,000 clones, approximately 94% seen once. The sequencing sample was made of naive CD8+ T cells from PBMCs. These receptors were taken from a man younger than 35 in good health. Some clones in this sample may be carry-over from other donors' samples. The CDR3 runs from the conserved cysteine through the conserved F or W. A D gene is named only where the DNA matches it firmly. For some rows the clone size is stated as once, few or many, or as a class when expanded; others skip it.

size	V	J	D	DNA	CDR3
-	TRBV6-1	TRBJ2-7	TRBD2	TGTGCCAGCAGTGAGACTAGCGGGAACGAGCAGTACTTC	CASSETSGNEQYF
-	TRBV28	TRBJ2-7	-	TGTGCCAGCAGTAAAGGCCCCCAACCCGGGCACGAGCAGTACTTC	CASSKGPQPGHEQYF
-	TRBV5-6	TRBJ1-1	-	TGTGCCAGCAGCTTACCGACAGGGAACACTGAAGCTTTCTTT	CASSLPTGNTEAFF
-	TRBV5-1	TRBJ2-7	TRBD1	TGCGCCAGCAGCCCCGGGACAGGGGGCCTCTACGAGCAGTACTTC	CASSPGTGGLYEQYF
-	TRBV13	TRBJ1-1	-	TGTGCCAGCAGCTTAGGTTTGGGGTCGGAGACTGAAGCTTTCTTT	CASSLGLGSETEAFF
-	TRBV27	TRBJ2-7	-	TGTGCCAGCAGCCCCGGAGGGGTGGAGCAGTACTTC	CASSPGGVEQYF
-	TRBV9	TRBJ2-5	-	TGTGCCAGCAGCGTAGAAAGGAGCCAAGAGACCCAGTACTTC	CASSVERSQETQYF
-	TRBV7-9	TRBJ2-1	-	TGTGCCAGCAGCTTAGAGGCAGCCTACAATGAGCAGTTCTTC	CASSLEAAYNEQFF
-	TRBV4-1	TRBJ2-7	TRBD2	TGCGCCAGCAGCCAAGCCAACCTAGCGGGAGGCTACGAGCAGTACTTC	CASSQANLAGGYEQYF
-	TRBV6-1	TRBJ1-5	-	TGTGCCAGCAGCCAAGGACGGGCTCTCCTAGAGCCCCAGCATTTT	CASSQGRALLEPQHF
-	TRBV27	TRBJ2-2	-	TGTGCCAGCAGTCCGGGGACGGGTAACACCGGGGAGCTGTTTTTT	CASSPGTGNTGELFF
-	TRBV19	TRBJ1-1	-	TGTGCCAGTACTAAAACACCCAGGGTCTCCGAAGCTTTCTTT	CASTKTPRVSEAFF
-	TRBV11-3	TRBJ2-7	-	TGTGCCAGCAGTACCGGGGAGGCGGACTACGAGCAGTACTTC	CASSTGEADYEQYF
-	TRBV19	TRBJ2-2	-	TGTGCCAGTAGTATATGGCTAAGGGGTACCGGGGAGCTGTTTTTT	CASSIWLRGTGELFF
-	TRBV7-9	TRBJ1-4	-	TGTGCCAGCAGCCCGGGCGAGGGGAATAATGAAAAACTGTTTTTT	CASSPGEGNNEKLFF
-	TRBV5-1	TRBJ1-1	TRBD1	TGCGCCAGCAGCGGCCTCCGGGACAGGGACGGGACTTTCTTT	CASSGLRDRDGTFF
-	TRBV30	TRBJ1-1	TRBD1	TGTGCCTGGAGTGTATGGACAGGGACGTCGGGGGCTTTCTTT	CAWSVWTGTSGAFF
-	TRBV13	TRBJ2-7	-	TGTGCCAGCAGCCTGGGCCCCACCTACGAGCAGTACTTC	CASSLGPTYEQYF
-	TRBV27	TRBJ2-7	-	TGTGCCAGCAGTTTACGGCTTGCGGTACGCGAGCAGTACTTC	CASSLRLAVREQYF
-	TRBV9	TRBJ2-5	-	TGTGCCAGCAGCGCCGACCTCGGGACCCAAGAGACCCAGTACTTC	CASSADLGTQETQYF
-	TRBV27	TRBJ2-7	-	TGTGCCAGCAGCCTTTCCCTTTCATCGAGCTCCTACGAGCAGTACTTC	CASSLSLSSSSYEQYF
-	TRBV9	TRBJ1-2	-	TGTGCCAGCAGCGTAGGTCCTGCGGGCCTGGGAGGCTACACCTTC	CASSVGPAGLGGYTF
-	TRBV28	TRBJ2-3	TRBD1	TGTGCCAGCAGAACACTGGACAGGGCGTCGGATACGCAGTATTTT	CASRTLDRASDTQYF
once	TRBV7-9	TRBJ1-2	TRBD1	TGTGCCAGCAGATCGGGACAGGAAAATGGCTACACCTTC	CASRSGQENGYTF
-	TRBV19	TRBJ2-7	TRBD2	TGTGCCACGGCTGGGACTAGCGGGTACGAGCAGTACTTC	CATAGTSGYEQYF
-	TRBV7-2	TRBJ2-7	TRBD1	TGTGCCAGCAGGGTTAGTCACAGGGGGTCACCCTACGAGCAGTACTTC	CASRVSHRGSPYEQYF
-	TRBV19	TRBJ1-5	-	TGTGCCAGTAGTATAGAACTTCTCCGGGATCAGCCCCAGCATTTT	CASSIELLRDQPQHF